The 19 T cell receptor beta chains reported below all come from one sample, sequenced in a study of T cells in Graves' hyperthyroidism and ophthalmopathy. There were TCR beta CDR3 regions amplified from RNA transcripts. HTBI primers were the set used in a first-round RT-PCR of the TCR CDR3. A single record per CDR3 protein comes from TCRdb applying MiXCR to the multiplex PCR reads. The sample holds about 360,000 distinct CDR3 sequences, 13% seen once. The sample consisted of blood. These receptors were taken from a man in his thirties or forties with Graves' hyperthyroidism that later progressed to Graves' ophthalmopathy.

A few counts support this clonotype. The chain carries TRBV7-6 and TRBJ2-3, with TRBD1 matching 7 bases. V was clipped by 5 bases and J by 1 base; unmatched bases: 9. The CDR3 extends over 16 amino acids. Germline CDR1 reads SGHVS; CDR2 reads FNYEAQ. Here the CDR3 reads CASSAYRGGGTDTQYF. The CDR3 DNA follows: TGTGCCAGCAGCGCGTACAGGGGTGGTGGCACAGATACGCAGTATTTT.

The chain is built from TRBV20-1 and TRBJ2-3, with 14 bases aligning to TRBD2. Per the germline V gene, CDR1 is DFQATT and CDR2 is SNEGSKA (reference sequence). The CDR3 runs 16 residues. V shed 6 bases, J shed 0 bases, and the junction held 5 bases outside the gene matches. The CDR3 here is CSANGLAGGSTDTQYF. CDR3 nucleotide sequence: TGCAGTGCAAACGGACTAGCGGGGGGCAGCACAGATACGCAGTATTTT.

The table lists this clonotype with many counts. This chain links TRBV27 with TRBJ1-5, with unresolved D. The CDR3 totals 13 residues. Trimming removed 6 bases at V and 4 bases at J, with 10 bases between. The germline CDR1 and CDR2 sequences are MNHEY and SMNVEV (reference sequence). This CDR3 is CASRWGFNQPQHF. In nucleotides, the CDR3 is TGTGCCAGCAGATGGGGTTTTAATCAGCCCCAGCATTTT.

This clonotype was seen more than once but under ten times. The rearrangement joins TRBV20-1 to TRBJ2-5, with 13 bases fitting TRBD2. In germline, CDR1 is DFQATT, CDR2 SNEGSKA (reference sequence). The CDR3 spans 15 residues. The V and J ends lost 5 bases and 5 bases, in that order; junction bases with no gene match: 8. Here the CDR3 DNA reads TGCAGTGCTCTACTAGCGGGGGGGGGAAAGGAGACCCAGTACTTC. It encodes CSALLAGGGKETQYF.

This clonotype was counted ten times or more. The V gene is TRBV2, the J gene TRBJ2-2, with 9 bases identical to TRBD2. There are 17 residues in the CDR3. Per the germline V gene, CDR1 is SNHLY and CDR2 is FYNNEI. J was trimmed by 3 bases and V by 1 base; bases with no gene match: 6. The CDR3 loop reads CASSEELAGIYTGELFF. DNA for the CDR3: TGTGCCAGCAGTGAAGAGCTAGCGGGGATCTACACCGGGGAGCTGTTTTTT.

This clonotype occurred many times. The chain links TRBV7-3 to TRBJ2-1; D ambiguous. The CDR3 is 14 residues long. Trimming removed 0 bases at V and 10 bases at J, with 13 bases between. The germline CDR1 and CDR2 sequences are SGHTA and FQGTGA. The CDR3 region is CASSLTRTGREQFF. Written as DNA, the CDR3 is TGTGCCAGCAGCTTAACGAGGACGGGTCGGGAGCAGTTCTTC.

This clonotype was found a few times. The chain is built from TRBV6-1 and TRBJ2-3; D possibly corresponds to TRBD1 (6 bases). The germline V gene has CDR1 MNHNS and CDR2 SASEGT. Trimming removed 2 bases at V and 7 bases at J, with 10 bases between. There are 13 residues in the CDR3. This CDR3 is CASSEQGYYTQYF. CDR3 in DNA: TGTGCCAGCAGTGAACAGGGGTACTATACGCAGTATTTT.

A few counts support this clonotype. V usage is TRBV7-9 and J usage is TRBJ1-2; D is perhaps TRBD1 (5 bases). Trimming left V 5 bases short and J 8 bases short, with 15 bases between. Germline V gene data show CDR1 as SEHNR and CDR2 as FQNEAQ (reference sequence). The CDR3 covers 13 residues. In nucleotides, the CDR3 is TGTGCCAGCAGCCCCTACGGGGGTCCGGGCTACACCTTC. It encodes CASSPYGGPGYTF.

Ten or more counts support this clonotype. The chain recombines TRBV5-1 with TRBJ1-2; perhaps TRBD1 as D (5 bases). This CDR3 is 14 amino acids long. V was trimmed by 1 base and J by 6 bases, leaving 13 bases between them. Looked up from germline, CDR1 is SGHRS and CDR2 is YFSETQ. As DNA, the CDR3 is TGCGCCAGCAGCTTGAGCAATCAGGGCGATGGCTACACCTTC. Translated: CASSLSNQGDGYTF.

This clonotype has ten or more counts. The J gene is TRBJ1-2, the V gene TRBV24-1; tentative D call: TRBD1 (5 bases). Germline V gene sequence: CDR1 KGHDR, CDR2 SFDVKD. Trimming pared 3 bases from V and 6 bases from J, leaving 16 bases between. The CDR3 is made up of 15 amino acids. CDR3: CATSDPRGGMDGYTF. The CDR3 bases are TGTGCCACCAGTGATCCCCGGGGGGGAATGGATGGCTACACCTTC.

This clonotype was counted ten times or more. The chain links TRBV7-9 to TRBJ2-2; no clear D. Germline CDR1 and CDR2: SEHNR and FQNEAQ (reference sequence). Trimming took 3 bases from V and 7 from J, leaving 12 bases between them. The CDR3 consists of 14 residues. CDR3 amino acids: CASSLDPSGGELFF. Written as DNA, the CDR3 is TGTGCCAGCAGCTTGGACCCTTCTGGCGGGGAGCTGTTTTTT.

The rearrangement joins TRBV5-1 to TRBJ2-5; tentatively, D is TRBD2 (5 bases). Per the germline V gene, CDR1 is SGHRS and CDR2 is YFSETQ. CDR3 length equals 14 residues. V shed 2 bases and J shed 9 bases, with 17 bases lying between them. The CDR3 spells CASSLLELSEAQYF. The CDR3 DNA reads TGCGCCAGCAGCTTATTAGAGCTTTCGGAGGCCCAGTACTTC.

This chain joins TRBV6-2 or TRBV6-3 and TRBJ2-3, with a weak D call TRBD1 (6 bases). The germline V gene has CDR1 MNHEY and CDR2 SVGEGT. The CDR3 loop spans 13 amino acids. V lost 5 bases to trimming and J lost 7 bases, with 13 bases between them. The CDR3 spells CASSLIDRYTQYF. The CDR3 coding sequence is TGTGCCAGCAGTCTTATCGACAGGTATACGCAGTATTTT.

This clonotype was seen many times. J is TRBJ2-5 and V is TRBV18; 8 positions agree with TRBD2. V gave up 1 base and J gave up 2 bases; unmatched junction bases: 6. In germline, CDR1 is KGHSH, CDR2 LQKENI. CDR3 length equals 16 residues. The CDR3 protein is CASSPRAGGEQETQYF. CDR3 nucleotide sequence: TGTGCCAGCTCACCACGCGCGGGAGGTGAACAAGAGACCCAGTACTTC. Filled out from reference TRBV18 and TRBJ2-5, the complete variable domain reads NAGVMQNPRHLVRRRGQEARLRCSPMKGHSHVYWYRQLPEEGLKFMVYLQKENIIDESGMPKERFSAEFPKEGPSILRIQQVVRGDSAAYFCASSPRAGGEQETQYFGPGTRLLVL.

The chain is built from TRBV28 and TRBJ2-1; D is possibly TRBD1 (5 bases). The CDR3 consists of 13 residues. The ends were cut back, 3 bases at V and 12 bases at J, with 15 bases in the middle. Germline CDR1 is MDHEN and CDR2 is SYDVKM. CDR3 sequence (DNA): TGTGCCAGCAGTTTTCAGGGCCCCCCGGGGCAGTTCTTC. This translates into CASSFQGPPGQFF.

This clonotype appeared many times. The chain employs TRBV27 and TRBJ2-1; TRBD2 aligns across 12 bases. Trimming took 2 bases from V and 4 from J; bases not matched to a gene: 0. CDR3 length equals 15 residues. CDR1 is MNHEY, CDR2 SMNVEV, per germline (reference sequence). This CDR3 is CASSLLAGGYNEQFF. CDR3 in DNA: TGTGCCAGCAGTTTACTAGCGGGGGGGTACAATGAGCAGTTCTTC.

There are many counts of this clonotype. CDR3 protein: CASSYSIGGEGKNIQYF. CDR3 bases: TGTGCCAGCAGTTACTCGATCGGGGGAGAAGGCAAAAACATTCAGTACTTC. This rearrangement joins TRBV6-2 or TRBV6-3 to TRBJ2-4; D is perhaps TRBD2 (6 bases). The CDR3 length is 17 residues. V gave up 0 bases and J gave up 3 bases, with 15 bases separating them. Germline V gene lookup returns CDR1 MNHEY and CDR2 SVGEGT.

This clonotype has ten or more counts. The CDR3 reads CASSPQTGLNQPQHF. For the CDR3, the DNA is TGTGCCAGCAGCCCCCAAACAGGCCTCAATCAGCCCCAGCATTTT. This rearrangement joins TRBV7-9 to TRBJ1-5; tentatively, D is TRBD1 (5 bases). The CDR3 loop spans 15 amino acids. The V end lost 5 bases, the J end lost 3 bases, and 14 bases lay between the germline ends. Germline lookup yields CDR1 SEHNR and CDR2 FQNEAQ (reference sequence).

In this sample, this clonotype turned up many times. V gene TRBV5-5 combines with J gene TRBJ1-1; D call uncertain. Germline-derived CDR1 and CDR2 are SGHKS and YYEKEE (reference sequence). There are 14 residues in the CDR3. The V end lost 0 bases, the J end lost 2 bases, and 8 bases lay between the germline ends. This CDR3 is CASSLEGLNTEAFF. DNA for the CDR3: TGTGCCAGCAGCTTGGAGGGCCTTAACACTGAAGCTTTCTTT.